This T cell receptor beta chain was found in a study of OX40 agonist ivuxolimab in advanced cancers. Overall study context: Partial responses were achieved by three patients, of whom one had hepatocellular carcinoma and two had cutaneous melanoma.

In regard to this clone: The antigen remains undetermined.

Study-wide findings and caveats: Fewer expanded clones were found on average in CD4+ than in CD8+ T cells. Clonal expansion from baseline to week 6 occurred in both CD4+ and CD8+ T cells.

TCRdb keeps only in-frame clones here, not all; method: immunoSEQ multiplex PCR. The table has around 50,000 clones, around 79% seen once. The CDR3 sequence is 14 residues long. The ends were cut back, 1 base at V and 2 bases at J, with 9 bases in the middle. Germline CDR1 SGHRS, CDR2 YFSETQ. Sequenced here: CD4+ or CD8+ T cells sorted from blood, sampled in a trial of the OX40 agonist ivuxolimab. The sequence was collected from an adult with an advanced solid tumor such as melanoma, head and neck, liver or kidney cancer. The J gene is TRBJ1-1, the V gene TRBV5-1; a weak D match, TRBD1 (5 bases). CDR3 sequence reads: CASSLTGVNTEAFF. In nucleotides, the CDR3 is TGCGCCAGCAGCTTGACGGGGGTCAACACTGAAGCTTTCTTT.